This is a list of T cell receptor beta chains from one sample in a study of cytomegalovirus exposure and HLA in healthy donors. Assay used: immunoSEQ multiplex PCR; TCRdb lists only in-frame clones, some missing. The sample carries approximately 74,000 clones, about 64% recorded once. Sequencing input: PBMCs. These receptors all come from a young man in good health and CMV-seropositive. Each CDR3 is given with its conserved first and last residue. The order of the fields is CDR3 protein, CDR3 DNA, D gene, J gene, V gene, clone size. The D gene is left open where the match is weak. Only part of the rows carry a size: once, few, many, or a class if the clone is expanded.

CASSHPTGELSYEQYF,TGCGCCAGCAGCCACCCGACAGGGGAACTTTCTTACGAGCAGTACTTC,TRBD1,TRBJ2-7,TRBV5-1,NA
CASSLGTSGRAVEQYF,TGCGCCAGCAGCTTGGGGACTAGCGGGAGGGCCGTCGAGCAGTACTTC,TRBD2,TRBJ2-7,TRBV5-1,NA
CASSPGTVPYEQYF,TGTGCCAGCTCACCCGGGACAGTTCCTTACGAGCAGTACTTC,TRBD1,TRBJ2-7,TRBV18,NA
CASRSYWASNQPQHF,TGTGCCAGCAGATCCTATTGGGCTAGCAATCAGCCCCAGCATTTT,NA,TRBJ1-5,TRBV6-5,NA
CASSLVMAQETQYF,TGTGCCAGCAGCTTGGTAATGGCCCAAGAGACCCAGTACTTC,NA,TRBJ2-5,TRBV5-4,NA
CASSLRGRSYEQYF,TGTGCCAGCAGCTTGCGGGGGAGGAGTTACGAGCAGTACTTC,NA,TRBJ2-7,TRBV5-4,NA
CASSSSPSQGYQPQHF,TGTGCCAGCAGCTCTTCCCCCAGCCAGGGCTATCAGCCCCAGCATTTT,NA,TRBJ1-5,TRBV7-9,NA
CASSVFPGVETQYF,TGTGCCAGCAGCGTATTCCCGGGAGTGGAGACCCAGTACTTC,NA,TRBJ2-5,TRBV9,few
CSGQGTSGNTIYF,TGCAGCGGACAGGGGACCTCTGGAAACACCATATATTTT,TRBD1,TRBJ1-3,TRBV29-1,NA
CASSRGLAGGVRETQYF,TGCGCCAGCAGCCGTGGACTAGCGGGGGGGGTCAGAGAGACCCAGTACTTC,TRBD2,TRBJ2-5,TRBV4-1,NA
CANPLAGEETQYF,TGTGCCAACCCGCTAGCGGGAGAAGAGACCCAGTACTTC,TRBD2,TRBJ2-5,TRBV7-9,NA
CASRQGCEQYF,TGTGCCAGCAGACAGGGATGCGAGCAGTACTTC,NA,TRBJ2-7,TRBV6-5,NA
CASTGTGDADTQYF,TGTGCCAGTACCGGGACAGGGGACGCAGATACGCAGTATTTT,TRBD1,TRBJ2-3,TRBV19,NA
CASSHRVRRNTIYF,TGTGCCAGCAGTCACAGGGTCCGTCGGAACACCATATATTTT,NA,TRBJ1-3,TRBV7-9,NA
CASSQELQGARYEQYF,TGCGCCAGCAGCCAAGAGTTACAGGGGGCGCGGTACGAGCAGTACTTC,TRBD1,TRBJ2-7,TRBV4-1,NA
CASSPLAGGTDTQYF,TGTGCCAGCAGTCCTCTAGCGGGGGGAACAGATACGCAGTATTTT,TRBD2,TRBJ2-3,TRBV2,NA
CARDTPMNTEAFF,TGCGCCAGGGACACACCCATGAACACTGAAGCTTTCTTT,NA,TRBJ1-1,TRBV10-1,NA